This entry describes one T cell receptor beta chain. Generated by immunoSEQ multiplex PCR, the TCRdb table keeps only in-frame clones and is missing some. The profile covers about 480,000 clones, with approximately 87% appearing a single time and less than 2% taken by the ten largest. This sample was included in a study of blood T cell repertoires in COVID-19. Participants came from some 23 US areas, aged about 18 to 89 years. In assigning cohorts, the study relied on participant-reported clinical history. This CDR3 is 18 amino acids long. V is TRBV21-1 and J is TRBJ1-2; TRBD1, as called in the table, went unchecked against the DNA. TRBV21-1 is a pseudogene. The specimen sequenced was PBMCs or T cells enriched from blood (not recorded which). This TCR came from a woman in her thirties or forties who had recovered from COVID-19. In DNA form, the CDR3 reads TGTGCCAGCAGCAAACCATCCCCGGGACAGGACTGGAGTGGTGGCTACACCTTC. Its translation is CASSKPSPGQDWSGGYTF.